Listed below are T cell receptor beta chains from one sample, sequenced in a study of memory CD4+ T cells and cytomegalovirus serostatus. The data were produced by immunoSEQ multiplex PCR, yet TCRdb's version contains in-frame clones alone and is incomplete. The table records approximately 53,000 clones, 82% of them present only once. Sequencing was carried out using memory CD4+ T cells from blood. The receptors stem from an adult in good health and CMV-seronegative. Both conserved end residues are part of each CDR3. The order of the fields is clone size, V gene, J gene, D gene, CDR3 DNA, CDR3 protein. D genes are given only for firm matches. Expanded clones are given a class, and other clones once, few, many or no size at all.

NA	TRBV7-2	TRBJ2-7	NA	TGTGCCAGCAGCCGCAACGAGGGACCCTACGAGCAGTACTTC	CASSRNEGPYEQYF
once	TRBV7-8	TRBJ2-3	NA	TGTGCCAGCAGCCTCCTGGGACGAACGACTAGCACAGATACGCAGTATTTT	CASSLLGRTTSTDTQYF
NA	TRBV29-1	TRBJ2-1	NA	TGCAGCGTTGCCGACGACCTGAGCTCCTACAATGAGCAGTTCTTC	CSVADDLSSYNEQFF
NA	TRBV5-4	TRBJ1-2	NA	TGTGCCAGCAGCTTACAGGGAATAGATGGCTACACCTTC	CASSLQGIDGYTF
few	TRBV30	TRBJ2-7	TRBD1	TGTGCCTGGAGTGATCCGGGACAGAGATTCTCCTACGAGCAGTACTTC	CAWSDPGQRFSYEQYF
NA	TRBV10-3	TRBJ2-7	TRBD1	TGTGCCATCAACGGACAGGGGCTCTCCTACGAGCAGTACTTC	CAINGQGLSYEQYF
NA	TRBV6-5	TRBJ1-2	TRBD1	TGTGCCAGCCTACAGGGGGCGCGAGGCTACACCTTC	CASLQGARGYTF
NA	TRBV5-1	TRBJ2-3	TRBD2	TGCGCCAGCAGCTACGGACTAGCGGGGGGCACAGATACGCAGTATTTT	CASSYGLAGGTDTQYF
NA	TRBV19	TRBJ2-4	NA	TGTGCCAGTACCCCAGGATGGAGGGCCAGGAAAAAAATCGCGGACATTCAGTACTTC	CASTPGWRARKKIADIQYF
few	TRBV5-1	TRBJ1-3	NA	TGCGCCAGCAGCGCAAACCGGGCCTTTAGAGTCTCTGGAAACACCATATATTTT	CASSANRAFRVSGNTIYF
NA	TRBV5-4	TRBJ1-1	TRBD1	TGTGCCAGCAGCGAGGGACAGGCGAACACTGAAGCTTTCTTT	CASSEGQANTEAFF
NA	TRBV11-2	TRBJ1-2	TRBD1	TGTGCCAGCAGCCCGGGACAGGCCGTTAACTATGGCTACACCTTC	CASSPGQAVNYGYTF
NA	TRBV11-1	TRBJ1-1	NA	TGTGCCAGCAGCTTATCGGGGTTGAACACTGAAGCTTTCTTT	CASSLSGLNTEAFF
NA	TRBV27	TRBJ1-1	NA	TGTGCCAGCAGTTTACTAGGGCACACTGAAGCTTTCTTT	CASSLLGHTEAFF
NA	TRBV7-9	TRBJ1-2	NA	TGTGCCAGCAGGAAAAATGAGGGGTATGGCTACACCTTC	CASRKNEGYGYTF
NA	TRBV19	TRBJ2-4	NA	TGTGCCAGTAGTACATCGACAGGGAGGGCCAAAAACATTCAGTACTTC	CASSTSTGRAKNIQYF
NA	TRBV7-2	TRBJ2-2	NA	TGTGCCAGCAGCTTAATGGCGACGAACACCGGGGAGCTGTTTTTT	CASSLMATNTGELFF
NA	TRBV5-6	TRBJ2-3	TRBD2	TGTGCCAGCAGCGCAAGGAAAGCGGGGGGGAACACAGATACGCAGTATTTT	CASSARKAGGNTDTQYF
once	TRBV7-2	TRBJ2-1	TRBD2	TGTGCCAGCAGCGGGGGACTAGCGGGGGCCAGCTCCTACAATGAGCAGTTCTTC	CASSGGLAGASSYNEQFF
NA	TRBV5-6	TRBJ2-7	NA	TGTGCCAGCAGCTTGGTTTACAGGAGGTACGAGCAGTACTTC	CASSLVYRRYEQYF
NA	TRBV19	TRBJ2-2	TRBD2	TGTGCCAGTAGTCCCCTAGCGGTGACCACCGGGGAGCTGTTTTTT	CASSPLAVTTGELFF
once	TRBV5-8	TRBJ1-1	NA	TGTGCCAGCAGCTCCTCAACGGGACATTTGAACACTGAAGCTTTCTTT	CASSSSTGHLNTEAFF
NA	TRBV7-9	TRBJ1-2	NA	TGTGCCAGCAGCTTAGCGCGGAGTCTGGGTGGCTACACCTTC	CASSLARSLGGYTF
NA	TRBV7-3	TRBJ2-1	TRBD2	TGTGCCAGCAGCACCCAGACTAGCGGGGGGATCTACAATGAGCAGTTCTTC	CASSTQTSGGIYNEQFF
few	TRBV7-8	TRBJ1-2	TRBD1	TGTGCCAGCACCGTACAGGGGGGCAATGGCTACACCTTC	CASTVQGGNGYTF
NA	TRBV6-5	TRBJ2-7	NA	TGTGCCAGCAGTTACAGCCAGGGTCCGTCCTACGAGCAGTACTTC	CASSYSQGPSYEQYF
NA	TRBV19	TRBJ2-1	NA	TGTGCCAGTAGGGGCGTGGGGGCCAATAGTAATGAGCAGTTCTTC	CASRGVGANSNEQFF
NA	TRBV6-6	TRBJ2-3	NA	TGTGCCAGCACTGAGGGGGGGCCTGGCACAGATACGCAGTATTTT	CASTEGGPGTDTQYF
NA	TRBV2	TRBJ1-2	TRBD1	TGTGCCAGCAGACTCGGGACAGGGGGTTCCACCAGCTATGGCTACACCTTC	CASRLGTGGSTSYGYTF
NA	TRBV7-2	TRBJ1-4	NA	TGTGCCAGCAGCTTACAGGTTGGCGAAAAACTGTTTTTT	CASSLQVGEKLFF
NA	TRBV9	TRBJ1-3	NA	TGTGCCAGCAGCGTAGGGGCAGCGAGCTCTGGAAACACCATATATTTT	CASSVGAASSGNTIYF
NA	TRBV9	TRBJ2-5	TRBD2	TGTGCCAGCAGCGAAGTGGGACTAGCGGGGAGAAGGGAGACCCAGTACTTC	CASSEVGLAGRRETQYF
NA	TRBV5-4	TRBJ1-2	TRBD1	TGTGCCAGCTACCGGGACAGGGGAGGGTATGGCTACACCTTC	CASYRDRGGYGYTF
NA	TRBV7-9	TRBJ1-1	NA	TGTGCCAGCAGCTCAGGGTACGGGAACACTGAAGCTTTCTTT	CASSSGYGNTEAFF
NA	TRBV7-6	TRBJ2-1	TRBD2	TGTGCCAGCAGCTTACGGGAGGACGGCAATGAGCAGTTCTTC	CASSLREDGNEQFF
NA	TRBV5-6	TRBJ2-7	TRBD1	TGTGCCAGCAGCTATGGACAGGGGACTATCTCCTACGAGCAGTACTTC	CASSYGQGTISYEQYF
NA	TRBV7-2	TRBJ2-4	TRBD2	TGTGCCAGCAGCTTAGGGACTAGCGACAAAAACATTCAGTACTTC	CASSLGTSDKNIQYF
NA	TRBV4-1	TRBJ1-2	NA	TGCGCCAGCAGCCGTAACGAGGCGGTCGGCTACACCTTC	CASSRNEAVGYTF
few	TRBV9	TRBJ1-1	NA	TGTGCCAGCAGCGTCGATGGTGGGGGCACTGAAGCTTTCTTT	CASSVDGGGTEAFF
NA	TRBV30	TRBJ2-7	TRBD1	TGTGCCTGGAGTGTGGACAGGGATACGCAGTACTTC	CAWSVDRDTQYF
NA	TRBV5-4	TRBJ2-7	NA	TGTGCCAGCCATAGACAGAATTCCTACGAGCAGTACTTC	CASHRQNSYEQYF
NA	TRBV4-2	TRBJ1-4	NA	TGTGCCAGCAGACAAGGGGGGCTTGCAACTAATGAAAAACTGTTTTTT	CASRQGGLATNEKLFF
NA	TRBV10-3	TRBJ1-2	TRBD1	TGTGCCATCAGTGATGATAGCTCAGGGGGCTCTGGCTACACCTTC	CAISDDSSGGSGYTF
NA	TRBV9	TRBJ1-5	TRBD1	TGTGCCAGCAGCGTAGGGACAGGGAGTCAGCCCCAGCATTTT	CASSVGTGSQPQHF
NA	TRBV6-5	TRBJ1-2	NA	TGTGCCAGCAGTTACTCCCAGGCCGGGGCCATCGGGGGCTACACCTTC	CASSYSQAGAIGGYTF
NA	TRBV2	TRBJ1-2	NA	TGTGCCAGCAGTGAAAGGCCAGGCTCGGGTGGCTACACCTTC	CASSERPGSGGYTF